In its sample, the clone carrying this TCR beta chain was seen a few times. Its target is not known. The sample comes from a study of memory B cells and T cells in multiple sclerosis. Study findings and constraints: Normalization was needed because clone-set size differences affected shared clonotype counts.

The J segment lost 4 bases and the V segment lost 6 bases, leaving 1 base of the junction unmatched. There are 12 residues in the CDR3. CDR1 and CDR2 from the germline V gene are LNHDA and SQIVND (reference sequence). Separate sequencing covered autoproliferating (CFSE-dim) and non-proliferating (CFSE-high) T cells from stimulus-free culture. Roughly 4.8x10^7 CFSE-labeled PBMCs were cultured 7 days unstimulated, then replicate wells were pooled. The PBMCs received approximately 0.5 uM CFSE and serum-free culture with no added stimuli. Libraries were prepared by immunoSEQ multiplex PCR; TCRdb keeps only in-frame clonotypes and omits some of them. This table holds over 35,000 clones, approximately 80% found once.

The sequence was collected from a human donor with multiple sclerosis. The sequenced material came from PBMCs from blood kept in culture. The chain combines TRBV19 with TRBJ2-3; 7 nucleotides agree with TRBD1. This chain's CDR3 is CASRTGSDTQYF. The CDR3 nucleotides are TGTGCCAGTAGGACAGGGTCAGATACGCAGTATTTT.